The source of this TCR beta chain is a study of blood T cell repertoires in COVID-19. Study-wide context: Italy, Spain and the United States were the sources of the convalescent and acute COVID-19 samples. PBMCs, B-cell-depleted T cells, or T cells provided the cDNA or gDNA that made up the material.

How the authors handled the data: Nucleated cell counts were estimated from reference gene primer amplification. The assay was immunoSEQ multiplex PCR, and TCRdb's table has in-frame clones only and misses some. V, J and clone size reflect that table, while D and trimming were determined from the DNA. The sample comprises a few hundred thousand clones, roughly 90% of which are singletons, and roughly 0.8% rests with the top ten. Trimming removed 3 bases at V and 0 bases at J, with 8 bases between. Germline V gene lookup returns CDR1 KGHSH and CDR2 LQKENI. The CDR3 is 15 residues long. The chain has TRBV18 and TRBJ1-4; D not certain. The clonotype comes from a woman aged 25 to 45 with acute or convalescent COVID-19. Sequenced material: peripheral blood. The chain's CDR3 is CASSPRGATNEKLFF. For the CDR3, the DNA is TGTGCCAGCTCACCCCGGGGTGCAACTAATGAAAAACTGTTTTTT.